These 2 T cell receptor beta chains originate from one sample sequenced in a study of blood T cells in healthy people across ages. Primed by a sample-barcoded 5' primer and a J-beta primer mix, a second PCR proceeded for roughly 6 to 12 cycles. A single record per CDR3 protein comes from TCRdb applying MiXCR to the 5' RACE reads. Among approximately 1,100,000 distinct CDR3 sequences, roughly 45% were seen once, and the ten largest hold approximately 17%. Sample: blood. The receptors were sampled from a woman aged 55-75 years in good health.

The CDR3 nucleotides are TGCAGTGCTAGAAAAACAGGGGTTTTGAACACTGAAGCTTTCTTT. Translated, it gives CSARKTGVLNTEAFF. The chain is built from TRBV20-1 and TRBJ1-1, with 7 bases identical to TRBD1. Trimming took 2 bases from V and 0 from J; bases not matched to a gene: 6. This CDR3 spans 15 amino acids. Germline V gives CDR1 DFQATT, CDR2 SNEGSKA (reference sequence).

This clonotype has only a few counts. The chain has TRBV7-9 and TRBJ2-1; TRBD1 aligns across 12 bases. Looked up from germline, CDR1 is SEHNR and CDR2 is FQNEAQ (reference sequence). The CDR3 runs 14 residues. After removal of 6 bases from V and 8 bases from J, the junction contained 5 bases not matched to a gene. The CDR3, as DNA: TGTGCCAGCAGAGGGGGACAGGGGGCCGATGAGCAGTTCTTC. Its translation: CASRGGQGADEQFF.